A single sample gave rise to the 17 T cell receptor beta chains below, sequenced in a study of shared clonotypes between healthy human individuals (dated by TCRdb to the early 2020s). Library prep was done by the immunoSEQ multiplex PCR assay. This immuneACCESS table, as held by TCRdb, lists in-frame sequences with V and J called but not all clones. Of the missing ones, under half trace to an unresolved V gene in checked studies; the others have no known cause. This sample has about 1.5 million clones in its table, and approximately 98% of those were observed once. The leading ten clones occupy less than 0.55% of the sample. The sample comprised naive CD4+ T cells sorted from blood. In light of the paper, this sample's cell subset or site label describes: CD45RA+ positively selected. The source is a man between 25 and 39 years old in good health.

The chain is built from TRBV27 and TRBJ1-5; D call uncertain. This CDR3 is 13 amino acids long. Trimming shortened V by 5 bases and J by 7 bases, and 12 bases separated the two germline ends. Germline lookup yields CDR1 MNHEY and CDR2 SMNVEV (reference sequence). CDR3 sequence reads: CASSDERGQPQHF. The CDR3 DNA reads TGTGCCAGCAGTGACGAGCGAGGCCAGCCCCAGCATTTT.

This clone was seen only once. This chain links TRBV10-3 with TRBJ2-3; D not certain. The CDR3 is 13 residues long. CDR1 is ENHRY and CDR2 is SYGVKD in the germline V gene. The V end lost 4 bases, the J end lost 1 base, and 6 bases lay between the germline ends. CDR3 coding DNA: TGTGCCATCAGTGCCAGAGGCACAGATACGCAGTATTTT. Its translation: CAISARGTDTQYF.

V usage is TRBV9 and J usage is TRBJ2-6, with a tentative D call TRBD2 (5 bases). The CDR3 spans 18 residues. Trimming took off 0 bases at V and 0 bases at J, with 13 bases between the two ends. Germline V CDR1 and CDR2: SGDLS, YYNGEE. The CDR3 DNA reads as TGTGCCAGCAGCGTAGGAGGTTCGGGAATCTCTGGGGCCAACGTCCTGACTTTC. It encodes CASSVGGSGISGANVLTF.

The chain couples TRBV9 to TRBJ2-6, with no clear D. This CDR3 contains 15 residues. The germline CDR1 and CDR2 sequences are SGDLS and YYNGEE. With 1 base removed from V and 0 bases from J, the gap between germline ends came to 5 bases. CDR3 sequence: CASSVLGSGANVLTF. The CDR3 coding sequence is TGTGCCAGCAGCGTACTCGGCTCTGGGGCCAACGTCCTGACTTTC.

V usage is TRBV5-6 and J usage is TRBJ1-6; the match to TRBD1 covers 7 bases. Germline CDR1 SGHDT, CDR2 YYEEEE. V shed 3 bases, J shed 9 bases, and the junction held 9 bases outside the gene matches. The CDR3 extends over 15 amino acids. CDR3: CASSSGRGLISPLHF. The CDR3 nucleotides are TGTGCCAGCAGCTCGGGGAGGGGGCTCATTTCACCCCTCCACTTT.

As concerns this clone: This same CDR3 is encoded by further DNA sequences in the sample. The V and J genes are TRBV7-3 and TRBJ2-2; D gene uncertain. The V end lost 2 bases, the J end lost 5 bases, and 3 bases lay between the germline ends. The CDR3 is 12 amino acids. Germline V gene sequence: CDR1 SGHTA, CDR2 FQGTGA. CDR3 sequence: CASSLSTGELFF. The CDR3 DNA sequence: TGTGCCAGCAGCTTATCTACCGGGGAGCTGTTTTTT.

The gene calls are TRBV6-4 and TRBJ2-7; D not resolved. The V end was cut by 3 bases, the J end by 6 bases, with 12 bases between. This CDR3 contains 13 residues. In germline, CDR1 is MRHNA, CDR2 SNTAGT. DNA of the CDR3: TGTGCCAGCAGTGAAGTATACTTCTCCGAGCAGTACTTC. Amino acid sequence: CASSEVYFSEQYF.

The chain is built from TRBV5-1 and TRBJ2-1; D not resolved. V gave up 0 bases and J gave up 9 bases, with 19 bases separating them. Germline V gene sequence: CDR1 SGHRS, CDR2 YFSETQ. The CDR3 totals 16 residues. The CDR3 loop is CASSLAQLSSFTEQFF. Written as DNA, the CDR3 is TGCGCCAGCAGCTTGGCCCAGCTCTCCTCGTTCACTGAGCAGTTCTTC.

The gene calls are TRBV28 and TRBJ2-1; D ambiguous. The V gene's germline CDR1 is MDHEN and CDR2 SYDVKM. Trimming removed 4 bases at V and 2 bases at J, with 12 bases between. CDR3 size: 15 residues. The CDR3, as DNA: TGTGCCAGCAGTTATTCCACGACTCCCTACAATGAGCAGTTCTTC. This codes for CASSYSTTPYNEQFF.

This chain joins TRBV5-6 and TRBJ1-4; TRBD1 matches 8 bases. The V and J ends lost 3 bases and 5 bases, in that order; junction bases with no gene match: 6. This CDR3 is built from 15 residues. The germline gives CDR1 SGHDT, CDR2 YYEEEE. In DNA form, the CDR3 reads TGTGCCAGCAGCTCGCCGGGACAGGCAAATGAAAAACTGTTTTTT. Translated, it gives CASSSPGQANEKLFF.

The chain recombines TRBV28 with TRBJ2-1, with 7 bases fitting TRBD1. Unmatched junction bases numbered 11, after V lost 6 bases and J lost 15 bases. Germline V CDR1 and CDR2: MDHEN, SYDVKM. The CDR3 sequence is 12 residues long. The CDR3 loop is CASRERQGNPFF. The DNA of the CDR3 is TGTGCCAGCAGGGAACGACAGGGAAACCCGTTCTTC.

The rearrangement links TRBV2 to TRBJ2-1, with D hard to call. Between the trimmed V and J ends, which lost 5 bases and 12 bases, there was a span of 11 bases. The CDR3 extends over 11 amino acids. Germline CDR1 and CDR2: SNHLY and FYNNEI. CDR3 bases: TGTGCCAGCAGTAGAGGCTGGCGGCAGTTCTTC. Its translation is CASSRGWRQFF.

This chain links TRBV5-1 with TRBJ2-7; D is uncertain. The CDR3 sequence is 15 residues long. Germline V gene lookup returns CDR1 SGHRS and CDR2 YFSETQ. V shed 1 base and J shed 0 bases, with 11 bases lying between them. The CDR3 spells CASSLYDPSSYEQYF. The CDR3 DNA reads as TGCGCCAGCAGCTTGTATGACCCGAGCTCCTACGAGCAGTACTTC.

V and J are TRBV29-1 and TRBJ1-2; D remains ambiguous. The V gene lost 3 bases and the J gene lost 8 bases, with 13 bases spanning the gap. The germline CDR1 and CDR2 sequences are SQVTM and ANQGSEA. This CDR3 spans 12 amino acids. CDR3 residues: CSVERTDGGYTF. The CDR3 bases are TGCAGCGTTGAGCGGACGGACGGGGGCTACACCTTC.

V is TRBV5-4 and J is TRBJ2-2; D is perhaps TRBD1 (6 bases). CDR1 and CDR2 from the germline V gene are SGHNT and YYREEE (reference sequence). This CDR3 region has 16 residues. V lost 5 bases and J lost 4, with 18 bases in between. For the CDR3, the DNA is TGTGCCAGCAGGTTTTTCAGGGGTCAAGGCACCGGGGAGCTGTTTTTT. As protein: CASRFFRGQGTGELFF.

This sequence joins TRBV7-9 and TRBJ2-1; 10 nucleotides align to TRBD2. The V gene's germline CDR1 is SEHNR and CDR2 FQNEAQ (reference sequence). The CDR3 sequence is 16 residues long. V dropped 3 bases and J dropped 8; count of bases not matched to a gene: 10. In DNA, the CDR3 is TGTGCCAGCAGCTTTCCAGCGGGAGGGGTGACGGATGAGCAGTTCTTC. The encoded protein is CASSFPAGGVTDEQFF.

V usage is TRBV7-2 and J usage is TRBJ2-2; 10 bases align to TRBD1. The CDR3 contains 15 residues. The germline V gene encodes CDR1 SGHTA and CDR2 FQGNSA. V was pared by 1 base and J by 8 bases, with 4 bases of the junction left unmatched. CDR3 DNA: TGTGCCAGCAGCTTAGGACAGGGGGCACGAGGGGAGCTGTTTTTT. It translates to CASSLGQGARGELFF.